The sequence of this T cell receptor (beta chain) was determined in a study of neoadjuvant nivolumab and ipilimumab in lung cancer. Study-wide findings and caveats: From pretherapy to surgery, tumor richness and clonality rose with dual therapy.

For this clone: Its antigen remains unknown.

Germline loops: CDR1 MGHRA, CDR2 YSYEKL. This CDR3 has 17 amino acids. Trimming at V came to 1 base and at J to 9 bases, leaving 18 bases not matched to a gene. Some clones are missing from TCRdb's copy, which holds only in-frame ones; the method was immunoSEQ multiplex PCR. The table shows about 27,000 clones, with about 78% occurring only once. Source: tumor tissue, taken after neoadjuvant nivolumab, alone or with ipilimumab, at or shortly before surgery. This chain links TRBV4-1 with TRBJ2-7; TRBD2 matches at 7 bases. The source is an adult with non-small cell lung cancer. The CDR3 coding sequence is TGCGCCAGCAGCCAAGCTTCTGTGGCAGCGGGGACCGGTGTGCAGTACTTC. It is translated as CASSQASVAAGTGVQYF.